This TCR beta chain was recovered during a study of shared clonotypes between healthy human individuals (dated by TCRdb to the early 2020s). Notes on the research overall: The cohort included three men and two women between 18 and 49 years of age. Per donor, three plates each were used for CD4 naive and CD4 memory, two for CD8 naive, and one for CD8 memory. Different laboratories and diverse techniques were used to prepare libraries and sequence TCR repertoires, to increase sequencing depth and limit assay-specific biases. Blood TCR repertoires of about five healthy adults were deeply sequenced to estimate repertoire size and the extent of clonotype sharing between individuals. Each donor's leukapheresis produced roughly between roughly 0.94 and 9.5 billion PBMCs. Broad study findings and their caveats: Sampling was limited to blood, and TCR repertoires in tissue likely differ from TCR repertoires in blood. Naive subsets generally had larger estimated clonotype richness than memory subsets. Because the study included a small number of donors, the genetic and exposure-history diversity represented was limited. Incomplete sequencing was indicated by rarefaction of sorted-subset datasets, despite the large sequencing depth. Clonotypes shared by all four sorted-subset donors showed higher generation probabilities than non-shared clonotypes. Pairwise subsampling indicated that sequencing depth was expected to affect the degree of clonotype sharing among donors. Roughly 5% of naive CD4, 3.5% of naive CD8, roughly 2.5% of memory CD4, and 0.35% to 0.4% of memory CD8 clonotypes were shared across several donors.

Of note for this clone: What this receptor recognizes is not known. Base qualities were left out, and no much larger clone turns up one base away.

Using the deep immunoSEQ assay, TCR CDR3 regions were amplified from genomic DNA by multiplex PCR. Genomic DNA extracted from each cell subset was distributed evenly over all wells of several immunoSEQ 96-well plates, and each plate served as one replicate. For sorted subsets, about 200 ng genomic DNA, equal to about 30,000 T cell genomes, was loaded into each replicate PCR. Purified libraries were measured with a Qubit 3.0 fluorometer, size-checked on a Bioanalyzer 2100, and measured again with the KAPA Library Quantification kit. Every immunoSEQ 96-well plate was sequenced on a dedicated single-read 150-cycle Illumina NextSeq 550 flow cell. In the original analysis: Because the immunoSEQ output included only junctional sequences and no quality scores, the filtering could not be the same as the filtering used for full-length reads. Sequences were annotated with PyIR, a Python wrapper for IgBLAST v1.9, and V/J genes and CDR3 were assigned using IMGT germline references. Any read was removed if the V/J assignment was weak (E-value above 1e-6), the CDR3 was missing, or the read contained stop codons, out-of-frame junctions, or ambiguous translated residues. A V3J clonotype was defined by an identical inferred V gene, J gene, and CDR3 amino acid sequence. The percentage overlap between two repertoires was calculated by dividing the number of shared unique clonotypes by the size of the smaller repertoire. Three approaches were used to assess repertoire richness: RTK rarefaction, the Chao1 estimator, and Recon v2.1 estimates of unobserved clonotypes. Generation probabilities were computed with OLGA for all TCRbeta clonotypes obtained by the gDNA method from several donors. TCRdb took over this immuneACCESS table, retaining in-frame rearrangements with V and J assigned. Such tables are incomplete; in checked studies, under half of the missing clones stem from an unresolved V gene, and the remainder is unexplained. Clone size and the V and J calls come from that table; the DNA yielded D and trimming. The sample data list about 580,000 clones, and roughly 98% of these were observed just once. The ten largest clones take up around 0.3% of the sample.

Trimming takes 4 bases from V and 0 bases from J, and the germline ends sit 16 bases apart. CDR1 is given as SQVTM and CDR2 as ANQGSEA, both from the germline V gene. The CDR3 has 15 amino acids, counting the end cysteine and phenylalanine. Just CDR3 DNA is preserved here, 45 bases in frame from base 1. CD8 naive samples were obtained by positive selection for CCR7 among CD45RO-negative cells, yielding a CD45RA+CCR7+ population from which TemRA cells were excluded. The donors were healthy, HIV-negative adults with no recently reported acute infections or vaccinations. All donors were Caucasian adults living in Nashville, Tennessee, USA. Blood was collected by leukapheresis, and PBMCs were isolated by Ficoll-Histopaque density gradient centrifugation and then cryopreserved in liquid nitrogen vapor phase. Purity and quantity of every magnetically sorted T cell population were checked by analytical flow cytometry. Genomic DNA was isolated from every sorted fraction and measured by UV absorbance on a Nanodrop 2000c.

Specimen: naive CD8+ T cells sorted from blood. What this sample's cell subset or site label stands for: CD45RA+CCR7+. This TCR derives from a man aged 25-45 years in good health. The chain is assembled from TRBV29-1 and TRBJ2-7; no D segment can be confidently identified. The DNA reads as follows: TGCAGCGTTGCCGGAAGTGGGGTGAGCTCCTACGAGCAGTACTTC. It translates to CSVAGSGVSSYEQYF.